The sequence of this TCR beta chain was determined in a study of T cell changes during pregnancy in multiple sclerosis. Libraries were prepared by immunoSEQ multiplex PCR; TCRdb keeps only in-frame clonotypes and omits some of them. There are about 93,000 clones in the sample; roughly nine tenths occur only once, and around 1.8% lies in the top ten. The CDR3 extends over 15 amino acids. Germline loops: CDR1 SGHTA, CDR2 FQGTGA. The V gene end was trimmed by 2 bases and the J gene end by 7 bases; junction bases not matched to a gene: 3. This TCR came from a female donor in good health, enrolled as a control in a pregnancy study. This specimen was peripheral blood, taken after pregnancy. The gene calls are TRBV7-3 and TRBJ2-1; 12 positions match TRBD1. The CDR3 nucleotides read TGTGCCAGCAGCTTAGGGACAGGGGGCAGGAATGAGCAGTTCTTC. Residues: CASSLGTGGRNEQFF.